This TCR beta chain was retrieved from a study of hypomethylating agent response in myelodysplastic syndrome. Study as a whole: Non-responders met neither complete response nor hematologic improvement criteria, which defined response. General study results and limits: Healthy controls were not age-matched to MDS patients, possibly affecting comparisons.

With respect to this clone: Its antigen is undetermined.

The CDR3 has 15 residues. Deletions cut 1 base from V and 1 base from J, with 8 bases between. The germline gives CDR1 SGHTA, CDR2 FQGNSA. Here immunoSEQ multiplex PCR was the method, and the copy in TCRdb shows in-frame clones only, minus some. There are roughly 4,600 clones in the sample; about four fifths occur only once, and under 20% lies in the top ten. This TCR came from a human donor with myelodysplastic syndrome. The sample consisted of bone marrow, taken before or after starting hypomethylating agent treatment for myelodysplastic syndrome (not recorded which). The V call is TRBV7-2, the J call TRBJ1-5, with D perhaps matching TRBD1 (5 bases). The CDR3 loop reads CASSLVQGSNQPQHF. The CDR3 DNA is TGTGCCAGCAGCTTAGTCCAGGGAAGCAATCAGCCCCAGCATTTT.